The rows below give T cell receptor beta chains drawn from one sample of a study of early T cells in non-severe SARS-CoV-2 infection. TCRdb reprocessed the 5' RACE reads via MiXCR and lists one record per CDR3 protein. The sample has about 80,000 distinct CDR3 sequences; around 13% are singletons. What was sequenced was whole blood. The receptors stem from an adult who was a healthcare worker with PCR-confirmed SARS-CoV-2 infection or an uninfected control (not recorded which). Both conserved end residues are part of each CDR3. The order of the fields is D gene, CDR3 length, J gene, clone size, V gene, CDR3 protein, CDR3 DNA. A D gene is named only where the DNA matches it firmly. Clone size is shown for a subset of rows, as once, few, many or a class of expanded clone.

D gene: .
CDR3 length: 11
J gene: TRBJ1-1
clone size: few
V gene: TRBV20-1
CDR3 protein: CSALSTTEAFF
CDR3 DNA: TGCAGTGCCCTCTCTACCACTGAAGCTTTCTTT

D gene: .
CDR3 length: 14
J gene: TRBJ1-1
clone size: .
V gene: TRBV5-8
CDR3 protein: CASSFVRGNTEAFF
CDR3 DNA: TGTGCCAGCAGCTTCGTTCGGGGGAACACTGAAGCTTTCTTT

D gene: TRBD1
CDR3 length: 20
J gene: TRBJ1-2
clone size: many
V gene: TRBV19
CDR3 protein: CASKRLQGALNGAKNYGYTF
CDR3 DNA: TGTGCCAGTAAACGCCTGCAGGGGGCTTTAAACGGAGCAAAAAACTATGGCTACACCTTC

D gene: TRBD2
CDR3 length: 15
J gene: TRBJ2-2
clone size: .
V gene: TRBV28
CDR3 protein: CASSLMAGVAGELFF
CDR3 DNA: TGTGCCAGCAGTTTAATGGCGGGAGTAGCCGGGGAGCTGTTTTTT

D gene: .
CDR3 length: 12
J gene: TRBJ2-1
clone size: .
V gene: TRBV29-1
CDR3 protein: CSARGWDNEQFF
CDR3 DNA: TGCAGCGCCAGAGGATGGGACAATGAGCAGTTCTTC

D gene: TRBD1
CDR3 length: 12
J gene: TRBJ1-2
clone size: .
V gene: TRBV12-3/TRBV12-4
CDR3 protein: CASGTGGHGYTF
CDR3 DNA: TGTGCCAGCGGTACAGGGGGCCATGGCTACACCTTC

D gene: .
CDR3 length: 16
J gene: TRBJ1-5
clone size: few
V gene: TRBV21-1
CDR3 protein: CASRRDWPAGNQPQHF
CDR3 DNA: TGTGCCAGCCGAAGGGATTGGCCGGCCGGCAACCAGCCCCAGCATTTT

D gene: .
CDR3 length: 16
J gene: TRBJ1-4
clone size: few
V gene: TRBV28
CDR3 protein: CASSSGGAGDNEKLFF
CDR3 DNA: TGTGCCAGCAGTTCCGGGGGGGCAGGGGATAATGAAAAACTGTTTTTT

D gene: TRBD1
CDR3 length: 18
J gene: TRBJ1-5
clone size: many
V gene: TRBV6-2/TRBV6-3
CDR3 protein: CASSYRSGQGLGNQPQHF
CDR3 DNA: TGTGCCAGCAGTTACAGGTCCGGACAGGGGCTAGGCAATCAGCCCCAGCATTTT

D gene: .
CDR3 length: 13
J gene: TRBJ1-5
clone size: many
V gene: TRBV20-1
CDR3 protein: CSAREGENQPQHF
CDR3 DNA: TGCAGTGCTAGAGAAGGTGAAAATCAGCCCCAGCATTTT

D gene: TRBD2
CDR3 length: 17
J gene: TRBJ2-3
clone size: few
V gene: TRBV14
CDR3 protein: CASSRAGGIYLTDTQYF
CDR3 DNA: TGTGCCAGCAGCCGAGCGGGGGGCATCTACCTCACAGATACGCAGTATTTT

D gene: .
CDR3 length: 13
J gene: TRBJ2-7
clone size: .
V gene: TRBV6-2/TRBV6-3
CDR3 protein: CASSFDPTYEQYF
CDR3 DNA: TGTGCCAGCAGTTTCGACCCGACCTACGAGCAGTACTTC

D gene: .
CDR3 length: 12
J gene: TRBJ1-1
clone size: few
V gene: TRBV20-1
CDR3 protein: CSASRKNTEAFF
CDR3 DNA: TGCAGTGCTAGCAGAAAGAACACTGAAGCTTTCTTT

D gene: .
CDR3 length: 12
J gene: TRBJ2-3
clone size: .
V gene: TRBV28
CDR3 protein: CASGASTDTQYF
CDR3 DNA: TGTGCCAGCGGGGCAAGCACAGATACGCAGTATTTT

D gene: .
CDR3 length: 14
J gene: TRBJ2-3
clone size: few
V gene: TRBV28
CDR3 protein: CASSLRGETDTQYF
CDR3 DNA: TGTGCCAGCAGCTTGCGGGGAGAGACAGATACGCAGTATTTT

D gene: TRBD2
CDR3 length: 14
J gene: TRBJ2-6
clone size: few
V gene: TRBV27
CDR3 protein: CASRTRNGANVLTF
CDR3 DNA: TGTGCCAGCCGGACTAGAAATGGGGCCAACGTCCTGACTTTC

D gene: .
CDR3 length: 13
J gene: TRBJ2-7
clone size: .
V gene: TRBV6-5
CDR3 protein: CASSYSRAGAGYF
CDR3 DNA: TGTGCCAGCAGTTACTCGAGGGCAGGGGCGGGGTACTTC

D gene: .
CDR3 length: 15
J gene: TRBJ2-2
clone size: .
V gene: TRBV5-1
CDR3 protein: CASSLGTIDTGELFF
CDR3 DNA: TGCGCCAGCAGCTTGGGGACTATTGACACCGGGGAGCTGTTTTTT

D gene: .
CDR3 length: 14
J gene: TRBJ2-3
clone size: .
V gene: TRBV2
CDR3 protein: CASSPITPTDTQYF
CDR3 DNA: TGTGCCAGCAGTCCAATAACACCCACAGATACGCAGTATTTT

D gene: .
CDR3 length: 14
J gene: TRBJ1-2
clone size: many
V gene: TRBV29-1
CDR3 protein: CSVLRTAETYGYTF
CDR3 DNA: TGCAGCGTGCTCCGGACAGCTGAGACCTATGGCTACACCTTC

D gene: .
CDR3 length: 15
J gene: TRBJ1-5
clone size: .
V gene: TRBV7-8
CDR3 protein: CASSVGPAGNQPQHF
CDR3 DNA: TGTGCCAGCAGCGTGGGCCCCGCGGGCAATCAGCCCCAGCATTTT

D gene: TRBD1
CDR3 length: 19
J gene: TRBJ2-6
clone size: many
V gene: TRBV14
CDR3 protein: CASSQDGGQAHSGANVLTF
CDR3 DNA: TGTGCCAGCAGCCAAGATGGGGGACAGGCCCACTCTGGGGCCAACGTCCTGACTTTC

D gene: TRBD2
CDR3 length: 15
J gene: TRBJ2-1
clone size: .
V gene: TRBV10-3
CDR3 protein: CAIRTSGRSDNEQFF
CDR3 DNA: TGTGCCATCAGGACTAGCGGGCGCTCCGACAATGAGCAGTTCTTC

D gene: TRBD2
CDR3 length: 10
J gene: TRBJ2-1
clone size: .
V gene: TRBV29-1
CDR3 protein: CSSKAGEMFF
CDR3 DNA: TGCAGCTCTAAGGCGGGAGAGATGTTCTTC

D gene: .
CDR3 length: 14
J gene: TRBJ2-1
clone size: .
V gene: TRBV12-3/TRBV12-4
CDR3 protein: CASKTGSSYNEQFF
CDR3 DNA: TGTGCCAGCAAAACGGGGAGCTCCTACAATGAGCAGTTCTTC

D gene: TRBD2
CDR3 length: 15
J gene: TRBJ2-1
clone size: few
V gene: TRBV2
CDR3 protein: CASSASGGSYNEQFF
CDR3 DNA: TGTGCCAGCAGCGCTAGCGGGGGCTCGTACAATGAGCAGTTCTTC

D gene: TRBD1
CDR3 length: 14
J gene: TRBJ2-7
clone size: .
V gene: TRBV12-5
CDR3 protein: CASGGDRGQNEQYF
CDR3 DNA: TGTGCTAGTGGGGGCGACAGGGGGCAAAACGAGCAGTACTTC

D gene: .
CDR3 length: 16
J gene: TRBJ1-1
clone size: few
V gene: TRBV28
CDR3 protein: CASSTLDNWRDTEAFF
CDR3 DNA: TGTGCCAGCAGTACACTAGACAACTGGAGGGACACTGAAGCTTTCTTT

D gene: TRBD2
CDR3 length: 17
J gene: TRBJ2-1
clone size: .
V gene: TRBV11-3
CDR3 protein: CASSLDHSGGGYNEQFF
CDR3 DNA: TGTGCCAGCAGCTTGGACCACAGCGGGGGCGGCTACAATGAGCAGTTCTTC

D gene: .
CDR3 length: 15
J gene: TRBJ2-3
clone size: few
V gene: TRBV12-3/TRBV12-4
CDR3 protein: CASRAGLHRADTQYF
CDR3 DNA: TGTGCCAGCAGGGCAGGACTCCATAGGGCAGATACGCAGTATTTT

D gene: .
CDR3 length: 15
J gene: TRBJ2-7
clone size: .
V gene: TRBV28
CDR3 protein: CASIGGAHRGIEQYF
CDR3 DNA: TGTGCCAGTATAGGGGGAGCCCACCGAGGAATCGAGCAGTACTTC

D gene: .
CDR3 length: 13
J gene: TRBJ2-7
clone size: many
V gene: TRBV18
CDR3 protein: CASSDPGGYEQYF
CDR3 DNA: TGTGCCAGCTCAGACCCCGGGGGCTACGAGCAGTACTTC

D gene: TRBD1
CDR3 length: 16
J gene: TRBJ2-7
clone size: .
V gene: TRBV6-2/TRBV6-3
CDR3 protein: CASSFHGTAVSYEQYF
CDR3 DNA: TGTGCCAGCAGTTTCCACGGGACAGCAGTTTCCTACGAGCAGTACTTC

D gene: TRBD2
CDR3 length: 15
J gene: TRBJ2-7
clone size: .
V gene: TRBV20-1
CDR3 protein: CSADKSGGTAYEQYF
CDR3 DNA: TGCAGTGCCGATAAAAGCGGGGGGACTGCCTACGAGCAGTACTTC

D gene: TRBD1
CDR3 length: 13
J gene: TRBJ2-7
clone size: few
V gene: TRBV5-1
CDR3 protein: CASSEGQGNEQYF
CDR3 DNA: TGCGCCAGCAGCGAGGGACAGGGGAACGAGCAGTACTTC

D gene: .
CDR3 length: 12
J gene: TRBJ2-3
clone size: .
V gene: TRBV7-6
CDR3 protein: CASSSITDTQYF
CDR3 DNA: TGTGCCAGCAGCTCCATCACAGATACGCAGTATTTT

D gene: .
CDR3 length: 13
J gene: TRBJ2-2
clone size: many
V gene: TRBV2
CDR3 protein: CASRTGQFGELFF
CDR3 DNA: TGTGCCAGCAGGACAGGACAGTTCGGGGAGCTGTTTTTT

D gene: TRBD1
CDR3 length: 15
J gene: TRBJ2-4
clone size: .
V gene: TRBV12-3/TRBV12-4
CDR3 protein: CASSTGTGDMDIQYF
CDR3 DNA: TGTGCCAGCAGTACTGGGACAGGGGATATGGACATTCAGTACTTC

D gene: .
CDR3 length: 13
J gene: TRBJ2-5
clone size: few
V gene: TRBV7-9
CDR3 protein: CASSSGREETQYF
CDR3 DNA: TGTGCCAGCAGCTCCGGACGGGAAGAGACCCAGTACTTC

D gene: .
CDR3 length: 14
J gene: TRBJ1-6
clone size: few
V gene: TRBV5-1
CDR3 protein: CASTLGPGNSPLHF
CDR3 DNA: TGCGCCAGCACCCTAGGACCTGGGAATTCACCCCTCCACTTT

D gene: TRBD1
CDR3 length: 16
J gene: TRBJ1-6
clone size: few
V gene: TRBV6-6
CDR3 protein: CASSPSRDRVGSPLHF
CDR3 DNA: TGTGCCAGCAGCCCTTCCCGAGACAGGGTTGGTTCACCCCTCCACTTT

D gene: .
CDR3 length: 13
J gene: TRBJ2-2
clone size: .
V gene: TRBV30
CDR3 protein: CAWTGAPTGELFF
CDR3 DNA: TGTGCCTGGACCGGGGCCCCCACCGGGGAGCTGTTTTTT

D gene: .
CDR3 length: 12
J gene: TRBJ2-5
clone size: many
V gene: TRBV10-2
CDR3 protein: CASSAVMETQYF
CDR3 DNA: TGCGCCAGCAGTGCGGTTATGGAGACCCAGTACTTC

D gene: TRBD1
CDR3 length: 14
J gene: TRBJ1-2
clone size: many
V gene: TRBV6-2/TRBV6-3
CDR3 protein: CASSPGTEPSGYTF
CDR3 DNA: TGTGCCAGCAGCCCCGGGACAGAACCTTCCGGCTACACCTTC

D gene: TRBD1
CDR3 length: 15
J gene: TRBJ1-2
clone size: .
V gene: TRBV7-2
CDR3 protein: CASSPGTGGRYGYTF
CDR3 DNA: TGTGCCAGCAGTCCCGGGACAGGGGGACGCTATGGCTACACCTTC

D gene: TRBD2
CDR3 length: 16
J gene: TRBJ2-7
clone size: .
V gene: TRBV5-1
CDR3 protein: CASSFPLAGGTYEQYF
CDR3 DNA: TGCGCCAGCAGCTTCCCTCTAGCGGGGGGAACCTACGAGCAGTACTTC

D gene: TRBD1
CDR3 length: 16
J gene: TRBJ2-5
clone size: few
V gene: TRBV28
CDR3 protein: CASSLGTGHVRETQYF
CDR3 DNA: TGTGCCAGCAGCCTGGGGACAGGACATGTTAGAGAGACCCAGTACTTC

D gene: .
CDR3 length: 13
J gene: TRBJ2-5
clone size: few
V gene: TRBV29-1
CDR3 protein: CSVEQTYQETQYF
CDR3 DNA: TGCAGCGTTGAACAGACCTACCAAGAGACCCAGTACTTC

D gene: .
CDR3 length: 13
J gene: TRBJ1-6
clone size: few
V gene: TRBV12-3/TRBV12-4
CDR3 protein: CASSLTGPLTLHF
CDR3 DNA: TGTGCCAGCAGTCTCACCGGGCCCCTCACCCTCCACTTT

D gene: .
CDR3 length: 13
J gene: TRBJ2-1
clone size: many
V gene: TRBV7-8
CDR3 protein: CASSLAVYNEQFF
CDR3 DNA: TGTGCCAGCAGCTTAGCGGTATACAATGAGCAGTTCTTC

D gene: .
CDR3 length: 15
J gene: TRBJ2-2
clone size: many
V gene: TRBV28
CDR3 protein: CASSLKVGGTGELFF
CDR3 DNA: TGTGCCAGCAGTTTGAAGGTGGGCGGCACCGGGGAGCTGTTTTTT

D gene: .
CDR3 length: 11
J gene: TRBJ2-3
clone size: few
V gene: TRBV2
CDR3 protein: CASNGLDTQYF
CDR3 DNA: TGTGCCAGCAACGGCCTAGATACGCAGTATTTT

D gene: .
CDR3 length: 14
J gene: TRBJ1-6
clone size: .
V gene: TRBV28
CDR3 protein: CASRPGVASSPLHF
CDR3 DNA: TGTGCCAGCAGGCCGGGGGTGGCCAGTTCACCCCTCCACTTT

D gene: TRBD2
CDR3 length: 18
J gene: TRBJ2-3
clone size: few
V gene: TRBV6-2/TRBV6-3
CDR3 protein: CASSIPGLADPITDTQYF
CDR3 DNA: TGTGCCAGCAGCATTCCGGGACTAGCGGACCCTATCACAGATACGCAGTATTTT

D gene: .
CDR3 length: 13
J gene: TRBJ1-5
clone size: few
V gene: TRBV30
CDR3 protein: CAWSLGDYQPQHF
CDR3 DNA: TGTGCCTGGAGTCTGGGCGATTATCAGCCCCAGCATTTT

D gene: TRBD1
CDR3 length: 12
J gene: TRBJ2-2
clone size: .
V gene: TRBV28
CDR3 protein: CASRQGTGELFF
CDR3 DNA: TGTGCCAGTAGACAGGGAACCGGGGAGCTGTTTTTT

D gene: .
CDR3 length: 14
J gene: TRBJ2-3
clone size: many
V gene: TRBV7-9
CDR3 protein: CASSLIASTDTQYF
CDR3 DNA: TGTGCCAGCAGCTTAATAGCCAGCACAGATACGCAGTATTTT

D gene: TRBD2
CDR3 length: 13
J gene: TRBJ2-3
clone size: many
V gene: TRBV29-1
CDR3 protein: CSGTSGGTDTQYF
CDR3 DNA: TGCAGCGGGACTAGCGGGGGAACAGATACGCAGTATTTT

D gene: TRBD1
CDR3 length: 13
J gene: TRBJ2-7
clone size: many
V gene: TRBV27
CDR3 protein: CASAGQGLDEQYF
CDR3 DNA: TGTGCCAGCGCGGGACAGGGGTTGGACGAGCAGTACTTC